These 32 T cell receptor beta chains came from one sample sequenced in a study of T cells expressing NK-cell markers. TCRdb reanalyzed the 5' RACE reads and collapses them to one entry per CDR3 protein, without DNA. This sample lists almost 450,000 distinct CDR3 sequences; its ten largest clones have 7.3%. Sequencing was done on a sample of blood T cells: a sorted CD56 or NKG2C T cell subset, CD4+ or CD8+ T cells, or bulk PBMC T cells (not recorded which). These TCRs come from a woman aged 18 to 75 in good health.

V gene TRBV15 combines with J gene TRBJ1-2. From germline, CDR1 is LNHNV and CDR2 YYDKDF (reference sequence). CDR3 size: 13 residues. The CDR3 here is CATGEGPNYGYTF.

The chain joins TRBV6-5 to TRBJ2-6; the D gene TCRdb calls, TRBD1, cannot be checked with no DNA. This CDR3 spans 16 amino acids. The germline V gene encodes CDR1 MNHEY and CDR2 SVGAGI. The CDR3 here is CASSYRRQAGANVLTF.

The V gene is TRBV20-1, the J gene TRBJ1-4. This CDR3 is 13 amino acids long. The germline gives CDR1 DFQATT, CDR2 SNEGSKA (reference sequence). CDR3: CSARRGVYEKLFF.

This chain uses TRBV18 with TRBJ1-1. CDR1 KGHSH and CDR2 LQKENI come from the germline V gene. The length of the CDR3 is 14 residues. The CDR3 sequence is CASSPLGKNTEAFF.

V usage is TRBV4-3 and J usage is TRBJ2-2; TCRdb's D gene call, TRBD1, goes unchecked for lack of DNA. Germline CDR1 reads LGHNA; CDR2 reads YSLEER. The CDR3 is 18 amino acids. Here the CDR3 reads CASSQGDSAPPKSGELFF.

The chain couples TRBV20-1 to TRBJ2-3; lacking DNA, the TRBD2 call made by TCRdb goes unchecked. This CDR3 has 14 residues. Germline V gene sequence: CDR1 DFQATT, CDR2 SNEGSKA (reference sequence). The chain's CDR3 is CSAPSGGAADTQYF.

The chain is built from TRBV12-3 or TRBV12-4 and TRBJ1-2. This CDR3 region has 12 residues. The CDR3: CASSQASYGYTF.

The CDR3 spells CASSQALGGLGSSYEQYF. This chain joins TRBV4-2 and TRBJ2-7; TCRdb gives TRBD2 as the D gene, but with no DNA this cannot be confirmed. The germline CDR1 and CDR2 sequences are LGHNA and YNFKEQ. The CDR3 loop spans 18 amino acids.

V usage is TRBV12-5 and J usage is TRBJ2-3. Germline V gene sequence: CDR1 LGHNT, CDR2 FRNRAP. This CDR3 region has 12 residues. CDR3 sequence: CASGLNTDTQYF.

The chain recombines TRBV12-3 or TRBV12-4 with TRBJ2-3. The CDR3 spans 13 residues. The CDR3 loop reads CASRNERTDTQYF.

This chain uses TRBV27 with TRBJ1-2. The CDR3 extends over 15 amino acids. CDR1 MNHEY and CDR2 SMNVEV come from the germline V gene (reference sequence). The CDR3 sequence: CASSLWPFADYGYTF.

This chain connects TRBV10-2 to TRBJ1-1; checking the TCRdb D call of TRBD1 is not possible without DNA. CDR3 size: 15 residues. Germline CDR1 and CDR2: WSHSY and SAAADI. The CDR3 sequence: CASSAMTGGDTEAFF.

This chain joins TRBV5-1 and TRBJ2-7; TCRdb returns TRBD2, unconfirmable since there is no DNA. The CDR3 is made up of 17 amino acids. CDR1 and CDR2 from the germline V gene are SGHRS and YFSETQ. This chain's CDR3 is CASKVSWRDWTSYEQYF.

The V call is TRBV7-2, the J call TRBJ2-4; lacking DNA, the TRBD1 call made by TCRdb goes unchecked. This CDR3 region has 14 residues. Germline values: CDR1 SGHTA, CDR2 FQGNSA. This CDR3 is CASSLPPAKNIQYF.

The chain employs TRBV21-1 and TRBJ1-6; TCRdb lists TRBD1, though no DNA is available to test this call. TRBV21-1 is a listed pseudogene. The CDR3 runs to 15 residues. CDR3 protein: CASSNRERANSPLHF.

V is TRBV7-8 and J is TRBJ1-6. Germline values: CDR1 SGHVS, CDR2 FQNEAQ. This CDR3 region has 15 residues. The CDR3 protein is CASSLSLGYNSPLHF. Combining the CDR3 with reference TRBV7-8 and TRBJ1-6 gives the whole variable domain GAGVSQSPRYKVAKRGQDVALRCDPISGHVSLFWYQQALGQGPEFLTYFQNEAQLDKSGLPSDRFFAERPEGSVSTLKIQRTQQEDSAVYLCASSLSLGYNSPLHFGNGTRLTVT.

The chain links TRBV12-3 or TRBV12-4 to TRBJ2-3. This CDR3 is 14 amino acids long. CDR3 region: CASSLGTSAHTQYF.

J is TRBJ2-1 and V is TRBV7-3. In germline, CDR1 is SGHTA, CDR2 FQGTGA. The CDR3 has 14 amino acids. The CDR3 sequence is CASSPQSQYNEQFF.

The J gene is TRBJ2-1, the V gene TRBV27; TCRdb returns TRBD2, unconfirmable since there is no DNA. Germline loops: CDR1 MNHEY, CDR2 SMNVEV (reference sequence). The CDR3 sequence is 15 residues long. The CDR3 loop reads CASSFTGTIYNEQFF.

V is TRBV19 and J is TRBJ1-1; the D call of TRBD1 rests on TCRdb alone, since no DNA is present to check it. CDR1 and CDR2 (germline): LNHDA, SQIVND (reference sequence). There are 14 residues in the CDR3. CDR3 amino acids: CASRQGRVNTEAFF.

J is TRBJ1-1 and V is TRBV3-1; TCRdb's D gene call, TRBD1, goes unchecked for lack of DNA. The germline CDR1 and CDR2 sequences are LGHDT and YNNKEL (reference sequence). This CDR3 is built from 15 residues. CDR3 in amino acids: CASSQDAGGGQQAFF.

The chain couples TRBV24-1 to TRBJ1-1; TCRdb proposes TRBD1, but this gene call is untestable without DNA. The CDR3 is made up of 15 amino acids. CDR1 is KGHDR and CDR2 is SFDVKD in the germline V gene. The CDR3 region is CATSDGQVGNTEAFF.

The chain couples TRBV5-1 to TRBJ1-3; the D gene TCRdb calls, TRBD1, cannot be checked with no DNA. CDR3 size: 17 residues. Germline lookup yields CDR1 SGHRS and CDR2 YFSETQ. CDR3 amino acids: CASSLNMGRNTGNTIYF.

The chain joins TRBV2 to TRBJ1-1. Germline V gives CDR1 SNHLY, CDR2 FYNNEI. The CDR3 totals 13 residues. CDR3 residues: CASTGNWGTEAFF.

This rearrangement joins TRBV10-3 to TRBJ1-5; there is no DNA to check the TCRdb D call of TRBD1. CDR1 is ENHRY and CDR2 is SYGVKD in the germline V gene. This CDR3 region has 15 residues. The CDR3 reads CAISDGTGSNQPQHF.

The chain employs TRBV7-7 and TRBJ2-1; TCRdb returns TRBD1, unconfirmable since there is no DNA. The CDR3 loop spans 15 amino acids. CDR1 and CDR2 from the germline V gene are SSHAT and FNYEAQ (reference sequence). The CDR3 sequence is CASSLATGVGSEQFF.

The chain combines TRBV28 with TRBJ2-5; there is no DNA to check the TCRdb D call of TRBD2. The CDR3 consists of 15 residues. In germline, CDR1 is MDHEN, CDR2 SYDVKM. The CDR3 sequence: CASSSTSGRAGTQYF.

The genes are TRBV20-1 and TRBJ2-1; TCRdb's D call, TRBD2, is unchecked because there is no DNA. The CDR3 spans 15 residues. Germline CDR1 DFQATT, CDR2 SNEGSKA (reference sequence). The CDR3 region is CSARDLAGGPDEQFF.

This chain uses TRBV6-2 or TRBV6-3 with TRBJ2-5; TCRdb's D gene call, TRBD1, goes unchecked for lack of DNA. Germline values: CDR1 MNHEY, CDR2 SVGEGT. The CDR3 consists of 14 residues. CDR3 in amino acids: CASSYTGTRETQYF.

The rearrangement uses TRBV20-1 and TRBJ2-4. The CDR3 loop spans 13 amino acids. Germline lookup yields CDR1 DFQATT and CDR2 SNEGSKA (reference sequence). The CDR3: CSARQGSPDIQYF.

Here the CDR3 reads CSVWTYNEQFF. The genes are TRBV29-1 and TRBJ2-1. Per germline, CDR1 SQVTM and CDR2 ANQGSEA. This CDR3 is built from 11 residues.

The CDR3 sequence: CASSTGLAPAQGELFF. V usage is TRBV5-6 and J usage is TRBJ2-2; without DNA, the TCRdb call of TRBD2 cannot be checked. This CDR3 contains 16 residues. Per the germline V gene, CDR1 is SGHDT and CDR2 is YYEEEE.